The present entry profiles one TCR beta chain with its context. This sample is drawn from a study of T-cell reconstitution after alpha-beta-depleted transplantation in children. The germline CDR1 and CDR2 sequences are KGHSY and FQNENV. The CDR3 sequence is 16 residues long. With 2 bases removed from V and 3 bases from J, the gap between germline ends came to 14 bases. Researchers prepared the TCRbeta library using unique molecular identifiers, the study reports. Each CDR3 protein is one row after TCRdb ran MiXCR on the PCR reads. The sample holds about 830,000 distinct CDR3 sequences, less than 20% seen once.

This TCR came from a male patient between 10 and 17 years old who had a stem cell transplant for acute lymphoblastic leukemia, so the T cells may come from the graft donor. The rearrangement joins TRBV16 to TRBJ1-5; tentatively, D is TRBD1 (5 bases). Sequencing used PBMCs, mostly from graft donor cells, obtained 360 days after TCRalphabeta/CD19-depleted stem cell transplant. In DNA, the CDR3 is TGTGCCAGCAGCCAAGGGGGTTGGAGTGTCAATCAGCCCCAGCATTTT. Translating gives CASSQGGWSVNQPQHF.